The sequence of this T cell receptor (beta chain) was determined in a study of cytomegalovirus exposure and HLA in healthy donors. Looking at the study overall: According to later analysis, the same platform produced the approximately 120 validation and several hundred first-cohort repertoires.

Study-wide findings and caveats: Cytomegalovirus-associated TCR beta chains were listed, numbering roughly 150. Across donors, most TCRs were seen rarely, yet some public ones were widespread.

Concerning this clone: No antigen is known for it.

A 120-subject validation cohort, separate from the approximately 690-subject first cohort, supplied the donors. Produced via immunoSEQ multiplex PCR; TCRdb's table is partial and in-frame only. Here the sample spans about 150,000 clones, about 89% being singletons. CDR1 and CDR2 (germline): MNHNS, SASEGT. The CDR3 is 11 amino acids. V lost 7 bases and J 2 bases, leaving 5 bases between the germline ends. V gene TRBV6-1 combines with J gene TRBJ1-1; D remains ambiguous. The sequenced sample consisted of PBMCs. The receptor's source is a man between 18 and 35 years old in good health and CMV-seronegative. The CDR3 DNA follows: TGTGCCAGCAAAATAAACACTGAAGCTTTCTTT. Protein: CASKINTEAFF.